This passage covers 25 T cell receptor beta chains from one sample sequenced in a study of T cells in Graves' hyperthyroidism and ophthalmopathy. From RNA transcripts, TCR beta CDR3 regions were amplified. A first-round RT-PCR of the TCR CDR3 used the HTBI primer set. TCRdb ran MiXCR on the multiplex PCR reads and lists one entry per CDR3 protein. The table lists hundreds of thousands of distinct CDR3 sequences, around 16% of them singletons. Sequencing was carried out using blood. These receptors were collected from a woman aged 25 to 39 with Graves' hyperthyroidism.

This rearrangement joins TRBV7-9 to TRBJ2-5; 7 nucleotides match TRBD2. There are 16 residues in the CDR3. V dropped 1 base and J dropped 5; count of bases not matched to a gene: 10. Germline loops: CDR1 SEHNR, CDR2 FQNEAQ (reference sequence). The DNA of the CDR3 is TGTGCCAGCAGCTTAGTTGGGGGAGGGCCGAGGGAGACCCAGTACTTC. Protein sequence: CASSLVGGGPRETQYF. The complete variable domain, with remaining parts taken from reference TRBV7-9 and TRBJ2-5, reads DTGVSQNPRHKITKRGQNVTFRCDPISEHNRLYWYRQTLGQGPEFLTYFQNEAQLEKSRLLSDRFSAERPKGSFSTLEIQRTEQGDSAMYLCASSLVGGGPRETQYFGPGTRLLVL.

This clonotype was seen at least ten times. This chain uses TRBV28 with TRBJ2-5; 13 nucleotides align to TRBD2. This CDR3 contains 18 residues. With V trimmed by 6 bases and J by 1 base, 11 bases remained unmatched. Per germline, CDR1 MDHEN and CDR2 SYDVKM. This CDR3 is CASSSSGLAGVSQETQYF. The CDR3 DNA follows: TGTGCCAGCAGCTCCTCCGGACTAGCGGGAGTGAGCCAAGAGACCCAGTACTTC.

In this sample, this clonotype turned up many times. The chain joins TRBV12-3 or TRBV12-4 to TRBJ2-3, with TRBD2 matching over 7 bases. This CDR3 region has 13 residues. The ends lost 11 bases at V and 0 bases at J; junction bases unmatched: 5. CDR3 nucleotide sequence: TGTGCCCTTCGGGAGGATAGCACAGATACGCAGTATTTT. Residues: CALREDSTDTQYF.

This clonotype was recorded many times. The rearrangement joins TRBV7-2 to TRBJ2-1; tentative D call: TRBD2 (5 bases). Germline V lookup: CDR1 SGHTA, CDR2 FQGNSA. The V gene lost 3 bases and the J gene lost 8 bases, with 14 bases spanning the gap. The length of the CDR3 is 14 residues. The CDR3 protein is CASSFFEGFDEQFF. CDR3 DNA: TGTGCCAGCAGCTTTTTTGAGGGTTTCGATGAGCAGTTCTTC.

This clonotype was counted only a few times. V usage is TRBV7-9 and J usage is TRBJ1-2; a weak D match, TRBD1 (6 bases). V was clipped by 4 bases and J by 9 bases, with 12 bases between them. The CDR3 is 12 amino acids. CDR1 and CDR2 (germline): SEHNR, FQNEAQ (reference sequence). The CDR3 DNA sequence: TGTGCCAGCAGCTCGAACAGGGCCCGCTACACCTTC. Residues: CASSSNRARYTF. The entire variable domain, with the rest obtained from reference TRBV7-9 and TRBJ1-2, is as follows: DTGVSQNPRHKITKRGQNVTFRCDPISEHNRLYWYRQTLGQGPEFLTYFQNEAQLEKSRLLSDRFSAERPKGSFSTLEIQRTEQGDSAMYLCASSSNRARYTFGSGTRLTVV.

This clonotype was seen repeatedly, ten times or more. The genes are TRBV3-1 and TRBJ1-2, with D tentatively TRBD1 (5 bases). The CDR3 consists of 15 residues. V was pared by 4 bases and J by 5 bases, with 17 bases between. Germline lookup yields CDR1 LGHDT and CDR2 YNNKEL (reference sequence). The CDR3 coding sequence is TGTGCCAGCAGCCTCCCCGGGACGAATCTGTATGGCTACACCTTC. Translating gives CASSLPGTNLYGYTF.

The chain links TRBV9 to TRBJ2-7, with TRBD2 identical over 7 bases. The germline CDR1 and CDR2 sequences are SGDLS and YYNGEE. The CDR3 runs to 14 residues. V gave up 2 bases and J gave up 2 bases; unmatched junction bases: 4. The chain's CDR3 is CASSVGSGPYEQYF. The CDR3 DNA reads TGTGCCAGCAGCGTTGGTAGCGGGCCCTACGAGCAGTACTTC.

CDR3 residues: CASRRQANQPQHF. As DNA, the CDR3 is TGTGCCAGCAGAAGACAGGCGAATCAGCCCCAGCATTTT. This chain connects TRBV12-3 or TRBV12-4 to TRBJ1-5; the D gene is possibly TRBD1 (6 bases). CDR3 length equals 13 residues. V gave up 6 bases and J gave up 4 bases, with 10 bases separating them.

The sample holds many counts of this clonotype. The rearrangement uses TRBV20-1 and TRBJ2-7, with a possible D match to TRBD2 (5 bases). The CDR3 sequence is 13 residues long. V shed 6 bases and J shed 7 bases, with 19 bases lying between them. Per the germline V gene, CDR1 is DFQATT and CDR2 is SNEGSKA (reference sequence). This CDR3 is CSAERVDGGEQYF. The CDR3 bases are TGCAGTGCGGAGAGGGTCGACGGCGGGGAGCAGTACTTC.

The chain is built from TRBV5-1 and TRBJ2-1; tentatively, D is TRBD2 (5 bases). Germline V gene sequence: CDR1 SGHRS, CDR2 YFSETQ. The V end lost 1 base, the J end lost 5 bases, and 13 bases lay between the germline ends. CDR3 length equals 15 residues. CDR3 bases: TGCGCCAGCAGCTTGCCGGCTAGCAGGAACAATGAGCAGTTCTTC. Protein: CASSLPASRNNEQFF.

This clonotype was found a few times. V gene TRBV6-5 combines with J gene TRBJ2-7; the D call may be TRBD1 or TRBD2 (5 bases each). The V and J ends lost 0 bases and 6 bases respectively, with 9 bases between them. CDR1 is MNHEY, CDR2 SVGAGI, per germline. This CDR3 has 13 residues. The CDR3 here is CASSYSWGREQYF. As DNA, the CDR3 is TGTGCCAGCAGTTACTCATGGGGACGCGAGCAGTACTTC.

The table lists this clonotype with many counts. This rearrangement joins TRBV6-1 to TRBJ1-1; 8 bases are a match to TRBD1. The CDR3 loop spans 14 amino acids. V lost 5 bases to trimming and J lost 4 bases; unmatched junction nucleotides: 6. The germline V gene encodes CDR1 MNHNS and CDR2 SASEGT. This CDR3 is CASSSRQGITEAFF. Written as DNA, the CDR3 is TGTGCCAGCAGTTCCAGACAGGGGATCACTGAAGCTTTCTTT.

The J gene is TRBJ2-1, the V gene TRBV7-6; possibly TRBD1 for D (7 bases). V lost 3 bases, J lost 5 bases, and 14 bases lay in between. The CDR3 consists of 15 residues. Germline CDR1 is SGHVS and CDR2 is FNYEAQ. The CDR3 coding sequence is TGTGCCAGCAGCTTCGCCCCAGGGGGGAACAATGAGCAGTTCTTC. This gives the protein CASSFAPGGNNEQFF.

In its sample, this clonotype was seen many times. V gene TRBV20-1 combines with J gene TRBJ2-7; D is possibly TRBD1 (6 bases). The germline V gene has CDR1 DFQATT and CDR2 SNEGSKA (reference sequence). The CDR3 contains 14 residues. With 6 bases removed from V and 6 bases from J, the gap between germline ends came to 21 bases. CDR3 protein: CSADRGGASGEQYF. Written as DNA, the CDR3 is TGCAGTGCGGACCGAGGGGGAGCCTCTGGCGAGCAGTACTTC.

Points on this clonotype: A single base separates this from a much larger clone, so it may be a read error. The CDR3 end shows no conserved phenylalanine or tryptophan, and so a read error is likely. The chain uses TRBV27 and TRBJ2-1, with unresolved D. The length of the CDR3 is 15 residues. Per the germline V gene, CDR1 is MNHEY and CDR2 is SMNVEV (reference sequence). V was pared by 6 bases and J by 0 bases, with 12 bases between. CDR3: CASRTTPDSYNEQFL. The DNA of the CDR3 is TGTGCCAGCAGAACTACTCCCGACTCCTACAATGAGCAGTTCCTC.

This clonotype was observed a few times. The chain joins TRBV29-1 to TRBJ2-2; no clear D gene. Trimming stripped 4 bases from V and 4 bases from J, with 7 bases between. This CDR3 is built from 12 residues. From germline, CDR1 is SQVTM and CDR2 ANQGSEA. The CDR3 DNA reads TGCAGCGTTGCGCGGAGCACCGGGGAGCTGTTTTTT. Protein sequence: CSVARSTGELFF.

On this clonotype: A single base separates this from a much larger clone, so it may be a read error. The rearrangement links TRBV10-3 to TRBJ2-1; 8 nucleotides line up with TRBD1. Germline V CDR1 and CDR2: ENHRY, SYGVKD. CDR3 length: 13 residues. J lost 6 bases, V lost 8 bases, and 6 bases had no gene match. CDR3 in amino acids: CAILGQEVNEQFF. As DNA, the CDR3 is TGTGCCATCTTGGGACAGGAGGTCAATGAGCAGTTCTTC.

There are many counts of this clonotype. The CDR3 sequence is CSVGYTEAFF. The CDR3 nucleotides read TGCAGTGTAGGGTACACTGAAGCTTTCTTT. The rearrangement uses TRBV20-1 and TRBJ1-1; D call uncertain. There are 10 residues in the CDR3. In germline, CDR1 is DFQATT, CDR2 SNEGSKA (reference sequence). Trimming removed 7 bases from V and 3 bases from J, with 6 bases in between.

This clonotype was seen at least ten times. The chain combines TRBV6-1 with TRBJ2-5; D not resolved. Germline loops: CDR1 MNHNS, CDR2 SASEGT. The CDR3 is 12 residues long. The V end was cut by 8 bases, the J end by 2 bases, with 9 bases between. The DNA for the CDR3 is TGTGCCAGCGGAAATAAGCAAGAGACCCAGTACTTC. Amino acid sequence: CASGNKQETQYF.

The table lists this clonotype with a few counts. The V and J genes are TRBV25-1 and TRBJ2-7; 8 bases are a match to TRBD1. Trimming at V came to 8 bases and at J to 5 bases, leaving 11 bases not matched to a gene. The CDR3 covers 14 residues. The germline V gene encodes CDR1 MGHDK and CDR2 SYGVNS. Here the CDR3 reads CASQPWTGSDEQYF. CDR3 coding DNA: TGTGCCAGCCAACCCTGGACAGGGTCCGACGAGCAGTACTTC.

This clonotype was seen ten or more times. The chain carries TRBV2 and TRBJ1-1; tentative D call: TRBD1 (6 bases). Germline CDR1 SNHLY, CDR2 FYNNEI. There are 13 residues in the CDR3. V was pared by 7 bases and J by 2 bases, with 11 bases between. Here the CDR3 reads CASNTGPNTEAFF. Written as DNA, the CDR3 is TGTGCCAGCAATACAGGGCCTAACACTGAAGCTTTCTTT. The variable domain in full, with the rest retrieved from reference TRBV2 and TRBJ1-1, is EPEVTQTPSHQVTQMGQEVILRCVPISNHLYFYWYRQILGQKVEFLVSFYNNEISEKSEIFDDQFSVERPDGSNFTLKIRSTKLEDSAMYFCASNTGPNTEAFFGQGTRLTVV.

V and J are TRBV7-3 and TRBJ1-4; no clear D gene. This CDR3 comprises 15 residues. Germline loops: CDR1 SGHTA, CDR2 FQGTGA. V lost 8 bases, J lost 8 bases, and 21 bases lay in between. The CDR3 loop reads CASGQPGICDEKLFF. The CDR3, as DNA: TGTGCCAGCGGCCAACCCGGGATTTGTGACGAAAAACTGTTTTTT.

In this sample, this clonotype turned up many times. This rearrangement joins TRBV12-3 or TRBV12-4 to TRBJ2-1; 7 bases fit TRBD1. There are 14 residues in the CDR3. V lost 3 bases to trimming and J lost 9 bases; unmatched junction nucleotides: 8. CDR3 sequence reads: CASSFDRVGGEQFF. CDR3 sequence (DNA): TGTGCCAGCAGTTTCGACAGGGTAGGGGGTGAGCAGTTCTTC.

In its sample, this clonotype was seen many times. The rearrangement joins TRBV7-9 to TRBJ2-7, with D possibly being TRBD1 (5 bases). The ends were cut back, 1 base at V and 1 base at J, with 8 bases in the middle. Germline-derived CDR1 and CDR2 are SEHNR and FQNEAQ (reference sequence). The CDR3 consists of 14 residues. The CDR3 bases are TGTGCCAGCAGCTTAGGACAGATGTCCTACGAGCAGTACTTC. It translates to CASSLGQMSYEQYF.

The rearrangement links TRBV18 to TRBJ2-7, with 11 nucleotides matching TRBD2. The length of the CDR3 is 17 residues. CDR1 and CDR2 (germline): KGHSH, LQKENI. J gave up 5 bases and V 2 bases, and 11 bases lay outside the gene matches. CDR3 in amino acids: CASSPNRPTSGKNEQYF. Here the CDR3 DNA reads TGTGCCAGCTCACCAAATAGGCCGACTAGCGGGAAGAACGAGCAGTACTTC. The full variable domain, in which reference TRBV18 and TRBJ2-7 provide the parts outside the CDR3, is NAGVMQNPRHLVRRRGQEARLRCSPMKGHSHVYWYRQLPEEGLKFMVYLQKENIIDESGMPKERFSAEFPKEGPSILRIQQVVRGDSAAYFCASSPNRPTSGKNEQYFGPGTRLTVT.